The rows below give T cell receptor beta chains drawn from one sample of a study of response to subunit inactivated influenza vaccine. TCRdb processed the RT-PCR reads anew with MiXCR; each CDR3 protein has one entry. In the table there are roughly 700,000 distinct CDR3 sequences, around 13% of which are singletons. The input for sequencing was PBMCs from blood, taken approximately 15 days before vaccination. All receptors derive from a man aged 45 to 65 who received an inactivated influenza vaccine. CDR3s include the opening cysteine and the closing phenylalanine or tryptophan. Each record gives: D gene, V gene, J gene, CDR3 length, clone size, CDR3 protein, CDR3 DNA. A D gene is named only where the DNA matches it firmly. Clone size is stated in some rows and not others, as once, few, many or a class when expanded.

>.|TRBV10-2|TRBJ2-6|17|.
CACSDSTFRSGANVLTF
TGCGCCTGCAGTGACTCGACCTTTAGGTCTGGGGCCAACGTCCTGACTTTC
>.|TRBV6-1|TRBJ1-2|15|.
CASSDRGSPHYGYTF
TGTGCCAGCAGTGACAGGGGATCCCCTCACTATGGCTACACCTTC
>.|TRBV30|TRBJ1-1|13|.
CAWSANLGTEAFF
TGTGCCTGGAGTGCGAACTTGGGCACTGAAGCTTTCTTT
>.|TRBV5-1|TRBJ2-3|16|.
CASSRGDFGSTDTQYF
TGCGCCAGCAGCAGGGGGGATTTTGGAAGCACAGATACGCAGTATTTT
>.|TRBV7-2|TRBJ2-7|14|few
CASRVGPAAYEQYF
TGTGCCAGCAGAGTAGGCCCGGCCGCCTACGAGCAGTACTTC
>TRBD1|TRBV20-1|TRBJ1-2|12|.
CSARITTGSYTF
TGCAGTGCTAGAATTACGACAGGGAGCTACACCTTC
>.|TRBV6-2/TRBV6-3|TRBJ2-5|14|.
CASSYAAVQETQYF
TGTGCCAGCAGTTACGCGGCAGTTCAAGAGACCCAGTACTTC
>TRBD2|TRBV12-3/TRBV12-4|TRBJ2-5|11|few
CASSGPGLADF
TGTGCCAGCAGTGGTCCGGGACTAGCGGACTTC
>.|TRBV19|TRBJ1-4|14|.
CASNPSGTNEKLFF
TGTGCCAGTAACCCTTCAGGGACTAATGAAAAACTGTTTTTT
>.|TRBV13|TRBJ1-2|11|once
CASTGAKGYTF
TGTGCCAGCACAGGGGCAAAGGGCTACACCTTC
>.|TRBV28|TRBJ2-3|12|.
CAAGQRGDTQYF
TGTGCCGCCGGGCAACGAGGAGATACGCAGTATTTT
>TRBD1|TRBV7-9|TRBJ1-2|14|few
CASSPRTGDIRYTF
TGTGCCAGCAGCCCTCGGACAGGGGATATTCGCTACACCTTC
>.|TRBV29-1|TRBJ2-5|13|few
CSVQTGRQETQYF
TGCAGCGTTCAAACCGGGCGACAAGAGACCCAGTACTTC
>.|TRBV5-1|TRBJ1-1|15|.
CASSLDPISNTEAFF
TGCGCCAGCAGCTTGGATCCCATCAGCAACACTGAAGCTTTCTTT
>.|TRBV6-2/TRBV6-3|TRBJ2-1|16|few
CASSYSQDFGNYEQFF
TGTGCCAGCAGTTATAGCCAGGACTTTGGGAACTATGAGCAGTTCTTC
>TRBD2|TRBV12-3/TRBV12-4|TRBJ2-3|15|few
CASRVAGGILDTQYF
TGTGCCAGCAGAGTAGCGGGAGGGATTTTAGATACGCAGTATTTT
>.|TRBV29-1|TRBJ2-4|15|few
CSAADSPRGERIQYF
TGCAGCGCCGCAGACAGTCCCAGAGGCGAACGCATTCAGTACTTC
>.|TRBV20-1|TRBJ2-5|14|few
CSARERLARETQYF
TGCAGTGCTAGAGAGAGGTTAGCGCGAGAGACCCAGTACTTC
>TRBD1|TRBV9|TRBJ1-5|15|few
CASSARDREDQPQHF
TGTGCCAGCAGCGCCCGGGACAGGGAGGATCAGCCCCAGCATTTT
>.|TRBV19|TRBJ2-3|18|.
CASSIRGNTGTSTDTQYF
TGTGCCAGTAGTATTCGCGGGAATACGGGAACTAGCACAGATACGCAGTATTTT
>.|TRBV7-9|TRBJ2-1|15|.
CASSFGHPSYNEQFF
TGTGCCAGCAGCTTTGGACACCCCAGTTACAATGAGCAGTTCTTC
>TRBD1|TRBV29-1|TRBJ2-7|12|few
CSAGTGLYEQYF
TGCAGCGCCGGGACAGGGCTATACGAGCAGTACTTC
>.|TRBV12-3/TRBV12-4|TRBJ1-1|13|.
CASNQVLNTEAFF
TGTGCCAGCAATCAGGTCCTGAACACTGAAGCTTTCTTT
>.|TRBV12-3/TRBV12-4|TRBJ1-1|13|.
CASRRTGITEAFF
TGTGCCAGCAGGCGTACAGGTATTACTGAAGCTTTCTTT
>TRBD2|TRBV29-1|TRBJ2-1|13|.
CSDLAGGNNEQFF
TGCAGCGATCTAGCGGGGGGTAACAATGAGCAGTTCTTC
>.|TRBV7-9|TRBJ2-6|16|few
CASSATPDYGANVLTF
TGTGCCAGCAGCGCGACCCCAGACTATGGGGCCAACGTCCTGACTTTC
>TRBD2|TRBV6-5|TRBJ2-2|18|few
CASSYSGLAGGNTGELFF
TGTGCCAGCAGTTACTCAGGACTAGCGGGAGGTAACACCGGGGAGCTGTTTTTT
>TRBD2|TRBV27|TRBJ2-3|16|many
CASSLTSGDPTDTQYF
TGTGCCAGCAGTTTGACTAGCGGAGACCCTACAGATACGCAGTATTTT
>TRBD2|TRBV6-5|TRBJ2-3|17|.
CASSYSFSGITPDTQYF
TGTGCCAGCAGTTACTCGTTCAGCGGGATCACCCCAGATACGCAGTATTTT
>TRBD2|TRBV29-1|TRBJ2-7|14|.
CSAQTSGRIYEQYF
TGCAGCGCACAGACTAGCGGGAGAATTTACGAGCAGTACTTC
>TRBD2|TRBV3-1|TRBJ2-7|17|few
CASSPIYGTSGLYEQYF
TGTGCCAGCAGCCCGATCTACGGGACTAGCGGACTATACGAGCAGTACTTC
>TRBD2|TRBV4-3|TRBJ2-3|14|few
CASSQDLAGGTQYF
TGCGCCAGCAGCCAAGATTTAGCGGGGGGGACGCAGTATTTT